Below, 17 T cell receptor beta chains from the same sample are listed, as sequenced in a study of blood T cell repertoires in COVID-19. Here immunoSEQ multiplex PCR was the method, and the copy in TCRdb shows in-frame clones only, minus some. This table has 400,000 or so clones, approximately 89% appearing once. The specimen sequenced was peripheral blood. These TCRs come from a woman aged 40 to 50 with COVID-19, enrolled during active disease.

The sample holds a few counts of this clone. The CDR3 is CASSPSGGRTEAFF. The CDR3 DNA is TGCGCCAGCAGCCCAAGCGGGGGTAGGACTGAAGCTTTCTTT. The chain couples TRBV10-2 to TRBJ1-1, with D perhaps matching TRBD1 (5 bases). The CDR3 totals 14 residues. Germline CDR1 reads WSHSY; CDR2 reads SAAADI. V lost 6 bases and J lost 5, with 16 bases in between.

About this clone itself: At one of its ends the junction is not consistent with the germline gene, which may arise from a read error. The chain uses TRBV7-7 and TRBJ2-5, with D possibly matching TRBD1 (5 bases). Germline values: CDR1 SSHAT, CDR2 FNYEAQ (reference sequence). The CDR3 has 13 amino acids. The CDR3 is CASSPGYQETQYF. In DNA form, the CDR3 reads TGTGCTAGCAGTCCAGGGTACCAAGAGACCCAGTACTTC.

The chain employs TRBV5-1 and TRBJ2-5, with 8 bases matching TRBD1. The germline CDR1 and CDR2 sequences are SGHRS and YFSETQ. V was pared by 3 bases and J by 5 bases, with 12 bases of the junction left unmatched. The CDR3 has 16 amino acids. CDR3 protein: CASSSGRTGKEETQYF. CDR3 sequence (DNA): TGCGCCAGCAGCTCCGGGCGGACAGGGAAAGAGGAGACCCAGTACTTC.

V usage is TRBV2 and J usage is TRBJ2-7; tentatively, D is TRBD1 (6 bases). This CDR3 region has 14 residues. Per germline, CDR1 SNHLY and CDR2 FYNNEI. V lost 8 bases and J lost 3, with 17 bases in between. This CDR3 is CASLAGPGDYEQYF. The CDR3 nucleotides are TGTGCCAGCCTTGCTGGACCAGGGGACTACGAGCAGTACTTC.

The chain carries TRBV5-1 and TRBJ1-1, with a tentative D call TRBD1 (6 bases). Looked up from germline, CDR1 is SGHRS and CDR2 is YFSETQ. Trimming left V 3 bases short and J 4 bases short, with 13 bases between. The CDR3 has 14 residues. The CDR3 DNA reads TGCGCCAGCAGCTCAAAGGGGGGGAGCACTGAAGCTTTCTTT. It codes for CASSSKGGSTEAFF.

The chain employs TRBV9 and TRBJ1-1, with 10 nucleotides matching TRBD1. This CDR3 has 13 amino acids. V shed 4 bases and J 7 bases; nucleotides not matched to a gene: 4. Germline V gene data show CDR1 as SGDLS and CDR2 as YYNGEE. In DNA, the CDR3 is TGTGCCAGCAGCTTCCGGACAGGGGGTGAAGCTTTCTTT. Translated: CASSFRTGGEAFF.

This chain joins TRBV3-1 (or the pseudogene TRBV3-2) and TRBJ1-2; TRBD1 aligns across 7 bases. The germline V gene encodes CDR1 LGHDT and CDR2 YNNKEL (reference sequence). The CDR3 covers 15 residues. V lost 0 bases and J lost 4; bases outside the gene matches: 5. The CDR3 DNA follows: TGTGCCAGCAGCCAAGAAACAGGGGTGGGCTATGGCTACACCTTC. This sequence encodes CASSQETGVGYGYTF.

The chain employs TRBV5-6 and TRBJ2-7, with 8 nucleotides matching TRBD2. Losses at the gene ends were 2 bases for V and 2 bases for J; bases not matched to a gene: 9. The length of the CDR3 is 16 residues. Germline CDR1 SGHDT, CDR2 YYEEEE. This chain's CDR3 is CASSFSPSGSAYEQYF. CDR3 DNA sequence: TGTGCCAGCAGCTTCTCACCAAGCGGGAGCGCCTACGAGCAGTACTTC.

This chain joins TRBV5-1 and TRBJ2-1; 11 bases fit TRBD2. The length of the CDR3 is 15 residues. V lost 4 bases and J lost 4; bases outside the gene matches: 4. Germline-derived CDR1 and CDR2 are SGHRS and YFSETQ. CDR3 loop: CASSVSGGDYNEQFF. DNA of the CDR3: TGCGCCAGCAGCGTTAGCGGGGGGGATTACAATGAGCAGTTCTTC.

The chain employs TRBV5-1 and TRBJ1-1, with D perhaps matching TRBD1 (5 bases). Germline CDR1 SGHRS, CDR2 YFSETQ. The CDR3 length is 17 residues. The V gene lost 1 base and the J gene lost 1 base, with 17 bases spanning the gap. CDR3 residues: CASSLNHPGLGNTEAFF. Written as DNA, the CDR3 is TGCGCCAGCAGCTTGAATCACCCAGGGTTGGGGAACACTGAAGCTTTCTTT.

This clone turned up a few times. The chain has TRBV28 and TRBJ1-5; D is unclear. This CDR3 has 13 residues. V lost 6 bases to trimming and J lost 0 bases, with 6 bases between them. In germline, CDR1 is MDHEN, CDR2 SYDVKM. The CDR3 nucleotides are TGTGCCAGCAGCCCAGATAGCAATCAGCCCCAGCATTTT. Protein sequence: CASSPDSNQPQHF.

The chain carries TRBV2 and TRBJ1-1; D unresolved. The CDR3 length is 13 residues. Between the trimmed V and J ends, which lost 2 bases and 1 base, there was a span of 5 bases. Germline CDR1 is SNHLY and CDR2 is FYNNEI. CDR3 bases: TGTGCCAGCAGTGAATTGAGGAACACTGAAGCTTTCTTT. It specifies CASSELRNTEAFF. The full variable domain, with the rest looked up from reference TRBV2 and TRBJ1-1, is EPEVTQTPSHQVTQMGQEVILRCVPISNHLYFYWYRQILGQKVEFLVSFYNNEISEKSEIFDDQFSVERPDGSNFTLKIRSTKLEDSAMYFCASSELRNTEAFFGQGTRLTVV.

The chain combines TRBV19 with TRBJ2-6; maybe TRBD2 (6 bases). The CDR3 is 15 residues long. Looked up from germline, CDR1 is LNHDA and CDR2 is SQIVND (reference sequence). V lost 0 bases, J lost 3 bases, and 6 bases lay in between. The CDR3 protein is CASSIEGGGANVLTF. In DNA form, the CDR3 reads TGTGCCAGTAGTATAGAGGGAGGTGGGGCCAACGTCCTGACTTTC. Filled out from reference TRBV19 and TRBJ2-6, the complete variable domain reads DGGITQSPKYLFRKEGQNVTLSCEQNLNHDAMYWYRQDPGQGLRLIYYSQIVNDFQKGDIAEGYSVSREKKESFPLTVTSAQKNPTAFYLCASSIEGGGANVLTFGAGSRLTVL.

V is TRBV5-4 and J is TRBJ1-2; D not resolved. CDR3 size: 14 residues. The germline CDR1 and CDR2 sequences are SGHNT and YYREEE (reference sequence). V was shortened by 0 bases and J by 1 base, with 7 bases between the two germline ends. The CDR3 DNA sequence: TGTGCCAGCAGCTTGGAGAGGATTAACTATGGCTACACCTTC. Its protein product is CASSLERINYGYTF. The complete variable domain, with remaining parts taken from reference TRBV5-4 and TRBJ1-2, reads ETGVTQSPTHLIKTRGQQVTLRCSSQSGHNTVSWYQQALGQGPQFIFQYYREEENGRGNFPPRFSGLQFPNYSSELNVNALELDDSALYLCASSLERINYGYTFGSGTRLTVV.

The V and J genes are TRBV28 and TRBJ2-5; 8 bases fit TRBD1. The CDR3 has 14 amino acids. Germline V CDR1 and CDR2: MDHEN, SYDVKM. The V segment lost 5 bases and the J segment 4 bases; nucleotides outside the gene matches: 6. CDR3 sequence: CASSPDRGGETQYF. CDR3 bases: TGTGCCAGCAGTCCCGACAGGGGAGGAGAGACCCAGTACTTC.

J is TRBJ1-4 and V is TRBV28; D call uncertain. CDR1 is MDHEN, CDR2 SYDVKM, per germline. V lost 4 bases and J lost 0, with 6 bases in between. The length of the CDR3 is 14 residues. CDR3 nucleotides: TGTGCCAGCAGTTCTACTGCAACTAATGAAAAACTGTTTTTT. Translation gives CASSSTATNEKLFF.

The chain has TRBV7-3 and TRBJ1-2, with 8 bases identical to TRBD1. CDR3 length: 17 amino acids. Germline values: CDR1 SGHTA, CDR2 FQGTGA. V gave up 1 base and J gave up 4 bases; unmatched junction bases: 11. The CDR3 DNA reads TGTGCCAGCAGCTTAAACCCGGGACAGGTGCCTGGCTATGGCTACACCTTC. It yields the protein CASSLNPGQVPGYGYTF. Full variable domain (outside the CDR3, taken from reference TRBV7-3 and TRBJ1-2): GAGVSQTPSNKVTEKGKYVELRCDPISGHTALYWYRQSLGQGPEFLIYFQGTGAADDSGLPNDRFFAVRPEGSVSTLKIQRTERGDSAVYLCASSLNPGQVPGYGYTFGSGTRLTVV.